The rows below give T cell receptor beta chains drawn from one sample of a study of CD8+CD57+ T cells in acquired aplastic anemia. A single record per CDR3 protein comes from TCRdb applying MiXCR to the reads. Of under 200,000 distinct CDR3 sequences detected, 40% to 55% appear once; the ten largest clones hold about 8.8%. What was sequenced was sorted CD4+, CD8+, or CD8+CD57+ T cells (not recorded which) from PBMCs. The receptors here all came from a human donor with aplastic anemia. Both conserved end residues are part of each CDR3. D genes are given only for firm matches. The size of a clone is reported for some rows only, either as once, few or many, or as a class for expanded clones.

d_call clone_size j_call v_call cdr3_aa cdr3_nt
- few TRBJ2-7 TRBV30 CAWSTSSYSYEQYF TGTGCCTGGAGTACTTCATCCTATTCATACGAGCAGTACTTC
TRBD1 few TRBJ1-2 TRBV2 CASRGRTGTGYTF TGTGCCAGCAGGGGACGGACAGGGACAGGCTACACCTTC
TRBD1 many TRBJ1-6 TRBV6-5 CASSSSGTGYTPLHF TGTGCCAGCAGTTCCTCCGGGACAGGCTATACACCCCTCCACTTT
- - TRBJ2-5 TRBV20-1 CSARVTGPGHMQETQYF TGCAGTGCTAGAGTTACGGGACCGGGACACATGCAAGAGACCCAGTACTTC
- - TRBJ1-1 TRBV5-1 CASSFGAANTEAFF TGCGCCAGCAGCTTCGGGGCAGCCAACACTGAAGCTTTCTTT
- many TRBJ1-1 TRBV25-1 CATVQGNTEAFF TGTGCCACCGTACAGGGGAACACTGAAGCTTTCTTT
- few TRBJ2-7 TRBV3-1 CASGQGGQYEQYF TGTGCCAGCGGGCAGGGAGGTCAGTACGAGCAGTACTTC
- - TRBJ2-1 TRBV19 CASGFTGYPYNEQFF TGTGCCAGTGGGTTCACAGGGTACCCCTACAATGAGCAGTTCTTC
TRBD1 - TRBJ1-2 TRBV20-1 CSGLSGQGGGYGYTF TGCAGTGGTCTATCGGGACAGGGAGGAGGCTATGGCTACACCTTC
TRBD1 - TRBJ2-7 TRBV5-1 CASSKGTGQYEQYF TGCGCCAGCAGCAAGGGGACAGGGCAATACGAGCAGTACTTC
- many TRBJ1-1 TRBV20-1 CSAINAGLEAFF TGCAGTGCTATAAACGCGGGCCTAGAAGCTTTCTTT
TRBD2 - TRBJ2-1 TRBV9 CASSALAKSYNEQFF TGTGCCAGCAGCGCACTAGCGAAATCCTACAATGAGCAGTTCTTC
TRBD1 - TRBJ1-1 TRBV4-1 CASSQAATGSEAFF TGCGCCAGCAGCCAGGCAGCGACAGGGTCTGAAGCTTTCTTT
- - TRBJ2-5 TRBV20-1 CSATDTGTRETQYF TGCAGTGCAACTGATACAGGGACGCGAGAGACCCAGTACTTC
TRBD1 many TRBJ1-2 TRBV9 CASSARDSRLDYGYTF TGTGCCAGCAGCGCGCGGGACAGTCGACTAGATTATGGCTACACCTTC
- - TRBJ1-3 TRBV2 CASTRFSGNTIYF TGTGCCAGCACACGGTTCTCTGGAAACACCATATATTTT
- - TRBJ1-6 TRBV15 CATSGGTYNSPLHF TGTGCCACCAGCGGGGGTACCTATAATTCACCCCTCCACTTT
- - TRBJ2-3 TRBV7-3 CASSSTGSTDTQYF TGTGCCAGCAGCTCCACGGGGTCCACAGATACGCAGTATTTT
- many TRBJ2-1 TRBV20-1 CSARGPQGQGQFF TGCAGTGCTAGAGGGCCTCAGGGGCAGGGTCAGTTCTTC
- once TRBJ1-3 TRBV18 CASSQGGVSGNTIYF TGTGCCAGCTCACAAGGGGGAGTCTCTGGAAACACCATATATTTT
TRBD1 - TRBJ1-2 TRBV2 CASSLTGVHGYTF TGTGCCAGCAGCCTGACAGGGGTTCATGGCTACACCTTC
- many TRBJ2-3 TRBV5-1 CASSPGTNTQADTQYF TGCGCCAGCAGCCCCGGGACCAATACCCAAGCAGATACGCAGTATTTT
- - TRBJ2-1 TRBV4-2 CASSQIRVAWDEQFF TGTGCCAGCAGCCAAATCAGGGTCGCGTGGGATGAGCAGTTCTTC
- - TRBJ2-7 TRBV11-1 CASSLGLTPYEQYF TGTGCCAGCAGCCTTGGCCTCACCCCCTACGAGCAGTACTTC